The next 15 T cell receptor beta chains were all read from a single sample in a study of blood T cell repertoires in COVID-19. Profiling relied on immunoSEQ multiplex PCR, and the TCRdb table lists in-frame clones only, not all of them. The sample includes 200,000 to 300,000 clones, 80% to 95% of them seen just once. The material sequenced was peripheral blood. These receptors all stem from a young man with COVID-19, enrolled during active disease.

The rearrangement uses TRBV6-4 and TRBJ2-7, with TRBD1 matching 12 bases. Germline V gene data show CDR1 as MRHNA and CDR2 as SNTAGT. The CDR3 consists of 16 residues. J was trimmed by 7 bases and V by 6 bases; bases with no gene match: 13. CDR3 nucleotides: TGTGCCAGCAGCCCTGCCCCGGGACAGGGGGCGGGAGAGCAGTACTTC. Translation: CASSPAPGQGAGEQYF.

The chain is built from TRBV5-4 and TRBJ2-7; D not certain. Trimming took off 4 bases at V and 2 bases at J, with 7 bases between the two ends. CDR3 length: 12 amino acids. CDR1 and CDR2 (germline): SGHNT, YYREEE (reference sequence). CDR3 coding DNA: TGTGCCAGCAGCGCAGATACCTACGAGCAGTACTTC. It specifies CASSADTYEQYF.

The chain uses TRBV21-1 and TRBJ1-2; TRBD1, the D gene given by the table, was not confirmed from the DNA. TRBV21-1 is described as a pseudogene. The CDR3 length is 15 residues. CDR3 sequence (DNA): TGTGCCAGCACTCAGGTTAACAGCAACCGCTATGGCTACACCTTC. Translation: CASTQVNSNRYGYTF.

This chain joins TRBV7-2 and TRBJ2-3; 10 bases align to TRBD2. CDR1 is SGHTA and CDR2 is FQGNSA in the germline V gene. With 3 bases clipped from V and 4 bases from J, the junction kept 10 bases outside the gene matches. There are 17 residues in the CDR3. The CDR3 is CASSLRRAGGPADTQYF. The DNA of the CDR3 is TGTGCCAGCAGCTTGAGACGAGCGGGGGGGCCCGCAGATACGCAGTATTTT. The complete variable domain, with remaining parts taken from reference TRBV7-2 and TRBJ2-3, reads GAGVSQSPSNKVTEKGKDVELRCDPISGHTALYWYRQSLGQGLEFLIYFQGNSAPDKSGLPSDRFSAERTGGSVSTLTIQRTQQEDSAVYLCASSLRRAGGPADTQYFGPGTRLTVL.

Here the CDR3 DNA reads TGTGCCAGCAAGCAGGGGGCATGGACAGATACGCAGTATTTT. This encodes CASKQGAWTDTQYF. J is TRBJ2-3 and V is TRBV25-1; 8 nucleotides line up with TRBD1. Germline V gene data show CDR1 as MGHDK and CDR2 as SYGVNS. Trimming took 7 bases from V and 3 from J; bases not matched to a gene: 6. The CDR3 extends over 14 amino acids.

The chain is built from TRBV19 and TRBJ1-5; 7 bases line up with TRBD1. This CDR3 is built from 15 residues. V lost 7 bases and J lost 0; bases outside the gene matches: 6. The germline V gene has CDR1 LNHDA and CDR2 SQIVND (reference sequence). The CDR3: CASTGGGTSNQPQHF. Written as DNA, the CDR3 is TGTGCCAGTACAGGGGGAGGAACTAGCAATCAGCCCCAGCATTTT.

The rearrangement uses TRBV5-6 and TRBJ2-7; 10 nucleotides align to TRBD1. With V trimmed by 3 bases and J by 4 bases, 7 bases remained unmatched. This CDR3 has 15 residues. Germline V CDR1 and CDR2: SGHDT, YYEEEE. The chain's CDR3 is CASSYARQGAYEQYF. CDR3 DNA sequence: TGTGCCAGCAGCTACGCCCGACAGGGGGCTTACGAGCAGTACTTC.

This sequence joins TRBV6-5 and TRBJ1-1, with D uncertain. The CDR3 totals 15 residues. Trimming shortened V by 0 bases and J by 1 base, and 9 bases separated the two germline ends. CDR1 and CDR2 (germline): MNHEY, SVGAGI. This chain's CDR3 is CASSYSIAPNTEAFF. As DNA, the CDR3 is TGTGCCAGCAGTTACTCTATAGCGCCGAACACTGAAGCTTTCTTT.

This clone was seen a single time. The rearrangement links TRBV5-4 to TRBJ1-6; the match to TRBD1 covers 7 bases. In germline, CDR1 is SGHNT, CDR2 YYREEE (reference sequence). This CDR3 region has 17 residues. Trimming at V came to 2 bases and at J to 7 bases, leaving 12 bases not matched to a gene. Here the CDR3 DNA reads TGTGCCAGCAGCTTTGGAACACCTAGGGGGCTAAATTCACCCCTCCACTTT. Its translation: CASSFGTPRGLNSPLHF. Drawing the rest from reference TRBV5-4 and TRBJ1-6, the complete variable domain is ETGVTQSPTHLIKTRGQQVTLRCSSQSGHNTVSWYQQALGQGPQFIFQYYREEENGRGNFPPRFSGLQFPNYSSELNVNALELDDSALYLCASSFGTPRGLNSPLHFGNGTRLTVT.

The rearrangement links TRBV10-3 to TRBJ1-2; tentative D call: TRBD1 (6 bases). This CDR3 is built from 13 residues. Germline CDR1 and CDR2: ENHRY and SYGVKD. Trimming pared 7 bases from V and 5 bases from J, leaving 14 bases between. CDR3 DNA sequence: TGTGCCATCAACCAGGGGACCAGATATGGCTACACCTTC. This encodes CAINQGTRYGYTF.

V usage is TRBV9 and J usage is TRBJ1-6, with a tentative D call TRBD1 (6 bases). Looked up from germline, CDR1 is SGDLS and CDR2 is YYNGEE. V lost 4 bases and J lost 7, with 12 bases in between. The CDR3 loop spans 14 amino acids. CDR3 residues: CASSFTGKNSPLHF. DNA of the CDR3: TGTGCCAGCAGCTTTACAGGGAAGAATTCACCCCTCCACTTT.

The chain links TRBV11-2 to TRBJ1-1, with unresolved D. Between the trimmed V and J ends, which lost 3 bases and 1 base, there was a span of 6 bases. CDR3 size: 13 residues. Germline values: CDR1 SGHAT, CDR2 FQNNGV. The CDR3 spells CASSFQANTEAFF. The CDR3 nucleotides are TGTGCCAGCAGCTTCCAAGCGAACACTGAAGCTTTCTTT.

A remark on this clone: Other DNA sequences within the sample encode an identical CDR3. The V and J genes are TRBV4-1 and TRBJ2-7; possible D gene TRBD2, 6 bases. Deletions cut 7 bases from V and 1 base from J, with 14 bases between. The CDR3 has 14 amino acids. Germline V gene lookup returns CDR1 MGHRA and CDR2 YSYEKL. The CDR3 DNA follows: TGCGCCAGCAAACCGGGACTGGGGTCCTACGAGCAGTACTTC. Translating gives CASKPGLGSYEQYF.

This CDR3 is CASSSQGYEQYF. The CDR3 DNA follows: TGTGCCAGCAGCTCGCAGGGTTACGAGCAGTACTTC. The gene calls are TRBV5-6 and TRBJ2-7; weak D call: TRBD1 (5 bases). CDR1 and CDR2 (germline): SGHDT, YYEEEE. V lost 3 bases, J lost 4 bases, and 8 bases lay in between. The CDR3 has 12 amino acids. Filled out from reference TRBV5-6 and TRBJ2-7, the complete variable domain reads DAGVTQSPTHLIKTRGQQVTLRCSPKSGHDTVSWYQQALGQGPQFIFQYYEEEERQRGNFPDRFSGHQFPNYSSELNVNALLLGDSALYLCASSSQGYEQYFGPGTRLTVT.

The table lists this clone with a count of one. This chain links TRBV29-1 with TRBJ1-2; D perhaps matches TRBD1 (6 bases). This CDR3 has 14 residues. Germline assignment: CDR1 SQVTM and CDR2 ANQGSEA. V was pared by 5 bases and J by 5 bases, with 18 bases between. The CDR3 DNA reads TGCAGCGTTTTTAAACAGGGAGTGGAATATGGCTACACCTTC. This gives the protein CSVFKQGVEYGYTF.